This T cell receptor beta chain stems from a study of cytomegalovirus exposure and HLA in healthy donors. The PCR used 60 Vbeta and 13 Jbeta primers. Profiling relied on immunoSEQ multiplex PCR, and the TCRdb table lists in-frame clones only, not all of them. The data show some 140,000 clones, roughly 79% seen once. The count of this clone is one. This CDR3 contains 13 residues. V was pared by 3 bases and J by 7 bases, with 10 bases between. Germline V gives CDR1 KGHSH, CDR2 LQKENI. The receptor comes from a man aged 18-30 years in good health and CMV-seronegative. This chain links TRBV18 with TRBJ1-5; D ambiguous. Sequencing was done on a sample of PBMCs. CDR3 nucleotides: TGTGCCAGCTCACCCCAACCAGGCCAGCCCCAGCATTTT. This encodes CASSPQPGQPQHF.